This TCR beta chain is drawn from a study of T cells in Graves' hyperthyroidism and ophthalmopathy. Study information: Before treatment of any kind, peripheral blood was taken at initial diagnosis. General observations from the study: Separation of ophthalmopathy from stable hyperthyroidism was achieved by a 13 V-J model. Blood also carried most thyroid clonotypes expanded above 0.001.

RNA transcripts yielded amplified TCR beta CDR3 regions. HTBI primers were the set used in a first-round RT-PCR of the TCR CDR3. In TCRdb, the multiplex PCR reads were re-called with MiXCR into one record per CDR3 protein. The profile shows 400,000 to 500,000 distinct CDR3 sequences, approximately 15% of them singletons. Germline CDR1 is MNHEY and CDR2 is SMNVEV (reference sequence). This CDR3 is 15 amino acids long. The trim removed 2 bases at V and 0 bases at J, leaving 1 base unmatched. This clonotype was recorded many times. No antigen is known for it. V gene TRBV27 combines with J gene TRBJ1-5, with 7 positions matching TRBD1. This TCR came from a woman aged 18-29 years with Graves' hyperthyroidism. Material: blood. The CDR3 region is CASSLGTDSNQPQHF. The CDR3 DNA reads as TGTGCCAGCAGTTTAGGGACAGATAGCAATCAGCCCCAGCATTTT.